One sample yielded the 18 T cell receptor beta chains listed below, sequenced in a study of spatial heterogeneity in lung cancer (dated by TCRdb to the late 2010s). The library was produced with 5' RACE. The sequencer was a NextSeq 500. The public sequencing data were trimmed at Q25 with fastp and processed into clonotypes with MiXCR by TCRdb, which kept only in-frame beta chains. Each CDR3 protein appears once, grouped with its most common genes and DNA. Here the sample has some 120,000 distinct CDR3 sequences; 12% occur a single time. Approximately 15% of the sample belongs to the ten largest clones. This specimen's time point label, interpreted: blood at routine non-recurrence follow-up after resection. Without any cell sorting, TCR sequencing was performed on whole RNA extracted either from tumor and nontumor lung tissue or from cryopreserved PBMC samples. Sample: PBMCs, taken at follow-up. The receptors shown here come from a male donor with early-stage non-small cell lung cancer.

This clonotype was observed a few times. The gene calls are TRBV12-3 or TRBV12-4 and TRBJ2-7; weak D call: TRBD1 (6 bases). With 5 bases removed from V and 6 bases from J, the gap between germline ends came to 23 bases. The CDR3 is 16 amino acids. The CDR3 sequence is CASSPHSSRGSIEQYF. CDR3 bases: TGTGCCAGCAGTCCTCACTCCTCCAGGGGCTCGATCGAGCAGTACTTC.

The chain carries TRBV28 and TRBJ2-7, with 8 bases aligning to TRBD1. Germline trimming cut 5 bases from V and 1 base from J; bases unmatched to any gene: 7. Germline V gene sequence: CDR1 MDHEN, CDR2 SYDVKM. The CDR3 extends over 15 amino acids. DNA of the CDR3: TGTGCCAGCAGTACTACAGGGGGTGGTTCCTACGAGCAGTACTTC. Translating it yields CASSTTGGGSYEQYF.

This clonotype has a count of ten or more. The chain couples TRBV29-1 to TRBJ2-1; D is ambiguous. The V end lost 4 bases, the J end lost 8 bases, and 9 bases lay between the germline ends. This CDR3 comprises 11 residues. CDR1 SQVTM and CDR2 ANQGSEA come from the germline V gene. The CDR3 DNA sequence: TGCAGCGTTGCCCCTTCCGATGAGCAGTTCTTC. It codes for CSVAPSDEQFF.

This clonotype came up a few times. This rearrangement joins TRBV3-1 to TRBJ1-1, with 9 bases that match TRBD1. This CDR3 contains 16 residues. V trimming: 4 bases; J trimming: 4 bases; junction bases outside the gene matches: 10. Germline CDR1 is LGHDT and CDR2 is YNNKEL (reference sequence). CDR3 DNA: TGTGCCAGCAGCCTTTACGGGACAGGGAGCGCCACTGAAGCTTTCTTT. Its translation: CASSLYGTGSATEAFF.

This clonotype was seen ten or more times. This sequence joins TRBV9 and TRBJ2-5, with 9 bases fitting TRBD2. The CDR3 has 15 residues. Germline V lookup: CDR1 SGDLS, CDR2 YYNGEE. J gave up 5 bases and V 2 bases, and 7 bases lay outside the gene matches. DNA for the CDR3: TGTGCCAGCAGCGTGATGGGACTAGCCGGGGAGACCCAGTACTTC. Translation: CASSVMGLAGETQYF.

This chain joins TRBV6-2 or TRBV6-3 and TRBJ1-5; D is uncertain. The CDR3 covers 12 residues. Trimming cost V 5 bases and J 8 bases, with 10 bases left between them. Germline-derived CDR1 and CDR2 are MNHEY and SVGEGT. CDR3 protein: CASSVESEPQHF. CDR3 nucleotide sequence: TGTGCCAGCAGTGTCGAGTCGGAGCCCCAGCATTTT.

As concerns this clonotype: The CDR3 end shows no conserved phenylalanine or tryptophan, and so a read error is likely. The chain links TRBV7-9 to TRBJ2-3; possibly TRBD1 or TRBD2 for D (6 bases each). Germline-derived CDR1 and CDR2 are SEHNR and FQNEAQ (reference sequence). This CDR3 is 15 amino acids long. V lost 2 bases and J 3 bases, leaving 12 bases between the germline ends. The CDR3 DNA is TGTGCCAGCAGCTTACGGGGGCAGGGAACAGATACGCAGTATCTT. Its translation is CASSLRGQGTDTQYL.

V usage is TRBV18 and J usage is TRBJ2-5; D may correspond to TRBD1 or TRBD2 (5 bases each). V was clipped by 2 bases and J by 1 base, with 14 bases between them. Germline CDR1 reads KGHSH; CDR2 reads LQKENI. CDR3 length equals 16 residues. The CDR3, as DNA: TGTGCCAGCTCACCAGGGAGACAGAAAATCCAAGAGACCCAGTACTTC. This sequence encodes CASSPGRQKIQETQYF.

Only a few counts were recorded for this clonotype. The genes are TRBV24-1 and TRBJ1-2; D is unclear. CDR3 length: 12 amino acids. Germline CDR1 and CDR2: KGHDR and SFDVKD. V was shortened by 7 bases and J by 4 bases, with 9 bases between the two germline ends. The CDR3 bases are TGTGCCACCAGCGCGACGGCCTATGGCTACACCTTC. Protein sequence: CATSATAYGYTF.

This clonotype was detected many times. The chain links TRBV3-1 to TRBJ2-7; the D gene could be TRBD1 or TRBD2 (5 bases each). Germline CDR1 and CDR2: LGHDT and YNNKEL (reference sequence). The V end lost 5 bases, the J end lost 5 bases, and 13 bases lay between the germline ends. The CDR3 length is 13 residues. This CDR3 is CASSYGTRDEQYF. Here the CDR3 DNA reads TGTGCCAGCAGCTATGGGACCAGGGACGAGCAGTACTTC.

This clonotype was seen ten or more times. This rearrangement joins TRBV27 to TRBJ1-5; D is ambiguous. The CDR3 extends over 13 amino acids. The germline V gene encodes CDR1 MNHEY and CDR2 SMNVEV (reference sequence). V lost 3 bases and J lost 1, with 4 bases in between. CDR3 DNA sequence: TGTGCCAGCAGTTTGGAAAGCAATCAGCCCCAGCATTTT. It yields the protein CASSLESNQPQHF.

This clonotype was recorded a few times. The chain has TRBV20-1 and TRBJ2-7; D is perhaps TRBD2 (5 bases). The ends were cut back, 0 bases at V and 5 bases at J, with 20 bases in the middle. Germline V gene lookup returns CDR1 DFQATT and CDR2 SNEGSKA (reference sequence). The CDR3 loop spans 16 amino acids. The CDR3 loop is CSARDPLRPGTHEQYF. The CDR3 nucleotides are TGCAGTGCTAGAGATCCGCTGCGTCCGGGAACCCACGAGCAGTACTTC.

This clonotype occurred a few times. The chain uses TRBV7-9 and TRBJ2-4; a possible D gene is TRBD1 (6 bases). Germline assignment: CDR1 SEHNR and CDR2 FQNEAQ (reference sequence). The CDR3 sequence is 13 residues long. Trimming took 7 bases from V and 16 from J, leaving 23 bases between them. The CDR3 region is CASTPSSVGAPYF. CDR3 nucleotide sequence: TGTGCCAGCACACCTTCGTCGGTGGGGGCCCCTTACTTC. The variable domain in full, with the rest retrieved from reference TRBV7-9 and TRBJ2-4, is DTGVSQNPRHKITKRGQNVTFRCDPISEHNRLYWYRQTLGQGPEFLTYFQNEAQLEKSRLLSDRFSAERPKGSFSTLEIQRTEQGDSAMYLCASTPSSVGAPYFGAGTRLSVL.

The chain uses TRBV7-2 and TRBJ2-3; 7 bases map to TRBD1. V shed 1 base, J shed 0 bases, and the junction held 4 bases outside the gene matches. Germline assignment: CDR1 SGHTA and CDR2 FQGNSA. The CDR3 has 16 residues. In DNA, the CDR3 is TGTGCCAGCAGCTTAGTCCCGGGACAGAGCACAGATACGCAGTATTTT. Its protein product is CASSLVPGQSTDTQYF.

This clonotype was detected a few times. The CDR3 is CASSEQDWSAFF. CDR3 nucleotide sequence: TGCGCCAGCAGTGAGCAGGATTGGTCAGCTTTCTTT. This chain joins TRBV10-2 and TRBJ1-1; no firm D call. Germline CDR1 and CDR2: WSHSY and SAAADI. Trimming removed 2 bases from V and 10 bases from J, with 11 bases in between. There are 12 residues in the CDR3.

This clonotype appeared a few times. The chain links TRBV29-1 to TRBJ2-1; TRBD1 agrees at 7 bases. Germline trimming cut 0 bases from V and 1 base from J; bases unmatched to any gene: 3. The CDR3 has 15 residues. The germline V gene has CDR1 SQVTM and CDR2 ANQGSEA. CDR3 protein: CSVEDGDSSYNEQFF. Written as DNA, the CDR3 is TGCAGCGTTGAAGATGGGGACAGTTCCTACAATGAGCAGTTCTTC.

With regard to this clonotype: At one end the junction does not follow the germline gene, possibly because of a read error. This chain uses TRBV25-1 with TRBJ2-7; TRBD1 matches at 9 bases. CDR1 and CDR2 from the germline V gene are MGHDK and SYGVNS. The CDR3 has 14 residues. The DNA for the CDR3 is TGTGCCAGCCGTGAAGACAGGGGGAACGACGAGCAGTACTTC. Protein: CASREDRGNDEQYF.

The chain combines TRBV28 with TRBJ1-1, with a tentative D call TRBD1 (5 bases). CDR3 size: 15 residues. V was pared by 6 bases and J by 5 bases, with 19 bases between. The germline gives CDR1 MDHEN, CDR2 SYDVKM. The CDR3 is CASSPRAGWGTEAFF. CDR3 nucleotides: TGTGCCAGCAGCCCTCGTGCTGGGTGGGGGACTGAAGCTTTCTTT.